Shown below are 14 T cell receptor beta chains from a single sample sequenced in a study of response to subunit inactivated influenza vaccine. TCRdb re-analysed the RT-PCR reads in MiXCR, keeping a single row per CDR3 protein. Here the sample spans about 800,000 distinct CDR3 sequences, 20% to 25% being singletons. The starting material was PBMCs from blood, obtained 5 days after vaccination. The source of these receptors is a man aged 45-65 years who received an inactivated influenza vaccine.

In this sample, this clonotype turned up a few times. The chain employs TRBV6-5 and TRBJ2-7, with 7 positions matching TRBD2. The CDR3 has 13 amino acids. V dropped 2 bases and J dropped 5; count of bases not matched to a gene: 3. CDR1 is MNHEY and CDR2 is SVGAGI in the germline V gene. CDR3 residues: CASSYQGGNEQYF. The CDR3 region has the DNA TGTGCCAGCAGTTACCAGGGAGGGAACGAGCAGTACTTC.

The rearrangement links TRBV10-3 to TRBJ2-3; 7 nucleotides match TRBD2. Germline CDR1 is ENHRY and CDR2 is SYGVKD. The CDR3 has 14 amino acids. V shed 5 bases and J 2 bases; nucleotides not matched to a gene: 4. CDR3 coding DNA: TGTGCCATCAGTTTAGCGGGCCACACAGATACGCAGTATTTT. Residues: CAISLAGHTDTQYF.

This clonotype was counted between two and nine times. The chain combines TRBV4-3 with TRBJ1-4; 10 bases are a match to TRBD1. Germline CDR1 and CDR2: LGHNA and YSLEER. The V and J ends lost 0 bases and 7 bases, in that order; junction bases with no gene match: 2. The CDR3 is 15 residues long. For the CDR3, the DNA is TGCGCCAGCAGCCAAGACGGACAGGGGGGTGAAAAACTGTTTTTT. Residues: CASSQDGQGGEKLFF.

This clonotype was seen a handful of times. This sequence joins TRBV12-3 or TRBV12-4 and TRBJ2-5; D is perhaps TRBD2 (6 bases). Trimming took off 3 bases at V and 5 bases at J, with 13 bases between the two ends. The CDR3 contains 14 residues. In DNA, the CDR3 is TGTGCCAGCAGTTTCGGAGGGGCGGACGAGACCCAGTACTTC. It encodes CASSFGGADETQYF.

This clonotype occurred many times. V usage is TRBV6-1 and J usage is TRBJ2-1, with 9 bases fitting TRBD2. J was trimmed by 4 bases and V by 6 bases; bases with no gene match: 4. This CDR3 has 14 amino acids. Germline V gives CDR1 MNHNS, CDR2 SASEGT. DNA for the CDR3: TGTGCCAGCAGGGGGACTAGCAGTTACAATGAGCAGTTCTTC. Translated, it gives CASRGTSSYNEQFF.

The chain carries TRBV5-1 and TRBJ2-3; D perhaps matches TRBD1 (6 bases). Germline CDR1 SGHRS, CDR2 YFSETQ. V gave up 0 bases and J gave up 0 bases, with 11 bases separating them. The CDR3 loop spans 16 amino acids. The CDR3 region is CASSLGGQWSTDTQYF. Written as DNA, the CDR3 is TGCGCCAGCAGCTTGGGTGGACAGTGGAGCACAGATACGCAGTATTTT.

There are a few counts of this clonotype. The CDR3 loop reads CASSPTGTYSYEQYF. For the CDR3, the DNA is TGCGCCAGCAGCCCCACCGGGACTTACTCCTACGAGCAGTACTTC. J is TRBJ2-7 and V is TRBV4-1, with a possible D match to TRBD2 (6 bases). Germline V gene sequence: CDR1 MGHRA, CDR2 YSYEKL. With 4 bases removed from V and 0 bases from J, the gap between germline ends came to 13 bases. This CDR3 is 15 amino acids long.

The chain has TRBV5-1 and TRBJ2-7, with no clear D. V lost 4 bases and J lost 2, with 13 bases in between. CDR3 size: 14 residues. Germline V gene sequence: CDR1 SGHRS, CDR2 YFSETQ. The CDR3 sequence: CASSAGPSAYEQYF. Here the CDR3 DNA reads TGCGCCAGCAGCGCCGGACCGAGCGCCTACGAGCAGTACTTC.

The genes are TRBV12-3 or TRBV12-4 and TRBJ2-5; D may be TRBD2 (5 bases). CDR3 length: 14 residues. V shed 4 bases and J shed 2 bases, with 11 bases lying between them. This CDR3 reads CASSSGREQETQYF. Written as DNA, the CDR3 is TGTGCCAGCAGTTCAGGACGGGAACAAGAGACCCAGTACTTC.

This clonotype has a handful of counts. The chain employs TRBV7-2 and TRBJ2-2, with D perhaps TRBD2 (6 bases). Germline V CDR1 and CDR2: SGHTA, FQGNSA. Trimming took 1 base from V and 4 from J, leaving 10 bases between them. The CDR3 is made up of 15 amino acids. This CDR3 reads CASSLGLASTGELFF. The CDR3 coding sequence is TGTGCCAGCAGCTTAGGGCTAGCGAGCACCGGGGAGCTGTTTTTT.

This clonotype has only a few counts. The chain uses TRBV5-6 and TRBJ2-7; TRBD2 might be the D (6 bases). Germline V lookup: CDR1 SGHDT, CDR2 YYEEEE. Trimming removed 2 bases from V and 7 bases from J, with 13 bases in between. The CDR3 runs 13 residues. The CDR3 DNA follows: TGTGCCAGCAGCTTCGAAAATGGAGGGGAGCAGTACTTC. Translating it yields CASSFENGGEQYF.

The chain uses TRBV4-1 and TRBJ2-5; TRBD2 agrees at 8 bases. With V trimmed by 3 bases and J by 5 bases, 8 bases remained unmatched. From germline, CDR1 is MGHRA and CDR2 YSYEKL. The CDR3 has 15 amino acids. This chain's CDR3 is CASSHLAGGRETQYF. The CDR3 coding sequence is TGCGCCAGCAGCCACCTGGCGGGGGGCCGGGAGACCCAGTACTTC.

This chain uses TRBV12-1 with TRBJ2-7; the D segment call TRBD2 is taken from the table without a DNA check. TRBV12-1 is recorded as a pseudogene. This CDR3 has 14 residues. The CDR3 reads CASSPGLLAYEQYF. The CDR3 DNA sequence: TGTGCCAGCAGCCCCGGACTGCTCGCCTACGAGCAGTACTTC.

The chain has TRBV5-1 and TRBJ2-2; D perhaps matches TRBD1 (5 bases). Trimming took 4 bases from V and 5 from J, leaving 15 bases between them. This CDR3 comprises 15 residues. In germline, CDR1 is SGHRS, CDR2 YFSETQ. This chain's CDR3 is CASSQSQGGTGELFF. CDR3 nucleotides: TGCGCCAGCAGCCAATCTCAGGGTGGGACCGGGGAGCTGTTTTTT.